This T cell receptor beta chain was found in a study of T cell clonotyping in hematopoietic cell transplantation. Produced via immunoSEQ multiplex PCR; TCRdb's table is partial and in-frame only. Found here are approximately 1,300 clones, around 97% of them singletons; the top ten hold roughly 2.1%. General study points: Graft donor and pretransplant recipient Inverse Simpson Index values predicted broader posttransplant TCR diversity. Pathologically expanded recipient clonotypes increased progressively from day 30 to day 180 as diversity fell. Without cell sorting, CD4 versus CD8 contributions remain unresolved. Few recipient clonotypes overlapped donors; over 95% were de novo at given depth.

Remarks on this clone: The antigen is undetermined.

Per the germline V gene, CDR1 is SGHNT and CDR2 is YYREEE (reference sequence). The CDR3 covers 16 residues. The V and J ends lost 5 bases and 5 bases, in that order; junction bases with no gene match: 8. The receptor was derived from a male patient in his fifties or sixties who had an allogeneic stem cell transplant from a related donor, so the T cells may come from the graft donor. Some clones in this sample may be carry-over from other donors' samples. The genes are TRBV5-4 and TRBJ2-5; 14 bases line up with TRBD2. Source: PBMCs, taken 180 days after allogeneic stem cell transplant. In nucleotides, the CDR3 is TGTGCCAGCAGGGCGGGACTAGCGGGAGAGGGTGAGACCCAGTACTTC. Translation: CASRAGLAGEGETQYF.